Listed here are 11 T cell receptor beta chains from one sample, sequenced in a study of shared clonotypes between healthy human individuals. The method was immunoSEQ multiplex PCR; TCRdb's version includes in-frame clones alone and lacks a portion of them. The table includes roughly 2.4 million clones, around 95% detected once. Sequencing was done on a sample of naive CD4+ T cells sorted from blood. Stated subset: CD45RA+ positively selected. The receptors stem from a man younger than 30 in good health.

The V and J genes are TRBV5-6 and TRBJ2-2; 7 nucleotides agree with TRBD1. This CDR3 region has 16 residues. The germline CDR1 and CDR2 sequences are SGHDT and YYEEEE. V was pared by 0 bases and J by 0 bases, with 2 bases of the junction left unmatched. The CDR3 coding sequence is TGTGCCAGCAGCTTGGAGAGGGGGCCGAACACCGGGGAGCTGTTTTTT. As protein: CASSLERGPNTGELFF.

Notes on this clone: The same CDR3 also results from other DNA sequences found in this sample. The gene calls are TRBV18 and TRBJ2-7; D remains ambiguous. Germline V gene lookup returns CDR1 KGHSH and CDR2 LQKENI. V was trimmed by 3 bases and J by 2 bases, leaving 8 bases between them. The CDR3 spans 13 residues. The CDR3 reads CASSPGRAYEQYF. In DNA form, the CDR3 reads TGTGCCAGCTCACCCGGCCGGGCCTACGAGCAGTACTTC.

Comments on this clone: This sample includes further DNA sequences coding for the same CDR3. The V gene is TRBV5-1, the J gene TRBJ1-1; 8 bases agree with TRBD1. Per the germline V gene, CDR1 is SGHRS and CDR2 is YFSETQ. The CDR3 runs to 14 residues. With 0 bases clipped from V and 4 bases from J, the junction kept 2 bases outside the gene matches. The CDR3 sequence: CASSLEDRVTEAFF. CDR3 sequence (DNA): TGCGCCAGCAGCTTGGAGGACAGGGTCACTGAAGCTTTCTTT. Drawing the rest from reference TRBV5-1 and TRBJ1-1, the complete variable domain is KAGVTQTPRYLIKTRGQQVTLSCSPISGHRSVSWYQQTPGQGLQFLFEYFSETQRNKGNFPGRFSGRQFSNSRSEMNVSTLELGDSALYLCASSLEDRVTEAFFGQGTRLTVV.

About this clone itself: Additional DNA sequences in this sample encode the identical CDR3. This chain joins TRBV10-3 and TRBJ2-5; TRBD2 agrees at 10 bases. V dropped 4 bases and J dropped 2; count of bases not matched to a gene: 1. The CDR3 is 14 amino acids. CDR1 is ENHRY and CDR2 is SYGVKD in the germline V gene. CDR3 loop: CAISGTSGQETQYF. In nucleotides, the CDR3 is TGTGCCATCAGTGGGACTAGCGGACAAGAGACCCAGTACTTC.

The chain combines TRBV25-1 with TRBJ2-3; 12 bases are shared with TRBD2. J was trimmed by 4 bases and V by 4 bases; bases with no gene match: 0. The CDR3 length is 14 residues. Per germline, CDR1 MGHDK and CDR2 SYGVNS. CDR3 loop: CASSGLAGADTQYF. The CDR3, as DNA: TGTGCCAGCAGTGGACTAGCGGGGGCAGATACGCAGTATTTT.

This chain uses TRBV10-3 with TRBJ1-2; D is uncertain. The CDR3 consists of 19 residues. In germline, CDR1 is ENHRY, CDR2 SYGVKD. Trimming shortened V by 4 bases and J by 1 base, and 25 bases separated the two germline ends. CDR3 protein: CAISGPYTSPSWDNYGYTF. DNA of the CDR3: TGTGCCATCAGTGGACCCTACACGTCTCCTTCGTGGGATAACTATGGCTACACCTTC.

This rearrangement joins TRBV30 to TRBJ2-7, with TRBD2 matching 8 bases. The CDR3 totals 13 residues. Germline V CDR1 and CDR2: GTSNPN, SVGIG (reference sequence). The junction had 9 bases not matched to a gene; V was cut back by 4 bases and J by 7 bases. CDR3 DNA: TGTGCCTGGAATAGCGGGAATGCGGTGGAGCAGTACTTC. It codes for CAWNSGNAVEQYF.

The chain has TRBV15 and TRBJ2-7; D remains unclear. The CDR3 has 14 amino acids. CDR1 and CDR2 (germline): LNHNV, YYDKDF (reference sequence). V lost 0 bases to trimming and J lost 2 bases, with 8 bases between them. In nucleotides, the CDR3 is TGTGCCACCAGCAGAGATCGGAGTGCCTACGAGCAGTACTTC. Protein sequence: CATSRDRSAYEQYF.

The chain uses TRBV10-1 and TRBJ1-1; tentative D call: TRBD1 (6 bases). Germline V lookup: CDR1 WNHNN, CDR2 SYGVQD (reference sequence). This CDR3 is built from 15 residues. The ends were cut back, 2 bases at V and 0 bases at J, with 10 bases in the middle. The CDR3, as DNA: TGCGCCAGCAGTGAGAACAGGGTAATGAACACTGAAGCTTTCTTT. As protein: CASSENRVMNTEAFF.

The V gene is TRBV7-9, the J gene TRBJ2-3; tentative D call: TRBD2 (5 bases). Trimming pared 4 bases from V and 4 bases from J, leaving 15 bases between. CDR1 is SEHNR, CDR2 FQNEAQ, per germline (reference sequence). The CDR3 is made up of 15 amino acids. The CDR3 DNA reads TGTGCCAGCAGCTGGAAGAGCTGGGAGTCAGATACGCAGTATTTT. Its protein is CASSWKSWESDTQYF. Filled out from reference TRBV7-9 and TRBJ2-3, the complete variable domain reads DTGVSQNPRHKITKRGQNVTFRCDPISEHNRLYWYRQTLGQGPEFLTYFQNEAQLEKSRLLSDRFSAERPKGSFSTLEIQRTEQGDSAMYLCASSWKSWESDTQYFGPGTRLTVL.

This chain links TRBV7-6 with TRBJ2-2; 7 nucleotides agree with TRBD1. Trimming removed 11 bases from V and 5 bases from J; junction bases left unmatched: 14. Germline CDR1 SGHVS, CDR2 FNYEAQ. This CDR3 is built from 15 residues. CDR3 bases: TGTGCCCTTCAACCGAGACAGGGATGGACCGGGGAGCTGTTTTTT. Encoded protein: CALQPRQGWTGELFF.